This T cell receptor (beta chain) originates from a study of Ad26.COV2.S vaccination and SARS-CoV-2 variants. For the study at large: Participant was drawn from the COV1001 Ad26.COV2.S trial arm.

Treatment defined: about 20 received Ad26.COV2.S at low or high dose, single or two shots; several received placebo; per-sample allocation not given. Sampling occurred on day 63 after the first vaccine or placebo injection. Only in-frame clones appear in the TCRdb table, and some are missing; sequencing was by immunoSEQ multiplex PCR. The sample records roughly 350,000 clones, around 86% being singletons. CDR1 and CDR2 from the germline V gene are WSHSY and SAAADI. The germline V and J ends were trimmed by 7 bases and 11 bases, with 20 bases remaining between them. The CDR3 has 13 amino acids. This rearrangement joins TRBV10-2 to TRBJ1-1; D is possibly TRBD1 (6 bases). This TCR was recovered from a person between 18 and 65 years old who received the Ad26.COV2.S COVID-19 vaccine or a placebo. The sequences come from peripheral blood, collected in a trial of Ad26.COV2.S vaccine versus placebo. CDR3 DNA sequence: TGCGCCAGCACCGACCGACAGGTCGAGGCGGCTTTCTTT. Encoded protein: CASTDRQVEAAFF.